These 3 T cell receptor beta chains originate from one sample sequenced in a study of blood T cells in healthy people across ages. Sample-barcoded 5' priming and a J-beta primer mix drove a second PCR of roughly 6 to 12 cycles. Via MiXCR, TCRdb re-called the 5' RACE reads, giving one row per CDR3 protein. The table lists about 940,000 distinct CDR3 sequences, roughly 52% of them singletons. The sequenced sample consisted of blood. The receptors originated from a man aged 25-45 years in good health.

The CDR3 sequence: CASSYSGLAGTTDTQYF. Here the CDR3 DNA reads TGTGCCAGCAGTTACTCGGGGCTAGCGGGGACCACAGATACGCAGTATTTT. V and J are TRBV6-5 and TRBJ2-3; TRBD2 agrees at 9 bases. The CDR3 is made up of 17 amino acids. V shed 0 bases and J 2 bases; nucleotides not matched to a gene: 6. CDR1 is MNHEY, CDR2 SVGAGI, per germline.

This sequence joins TRBV12-3 or TRBV12-4 and TRBJ2-1; 11 nucleotides agree with TRBD1. The CDR3 length is 14 residues. The trim removed 8 bases at V and 5 bases at J, leaving 5 bases unmatched. For the CDR3, the DNA is TGTGCCAGCCGCCCGGGACAGGGGGACAATGAGCAGTTCTTC. This translates into CASRPGQGDNEQFF.

This chain uses TRBV7-2 with TRBJ2-7; 10 bases match TRBD1. The V gene end was trimmed by 5 bases and the J gene end by 6 bases; junction bases not matched to a gene: 10. CDR1 SGHTA and CDR2 FQGNSA come from the germline V gene. This CDR3 is 15 amino acids long. CDR3 sequence reads: CASSAQGQGTLEQYF. The CDR3 bases are TGTGCCAGCAGCGCACAGGGACAGGGGACACTCGAGCAGTACTTC.